This passage covers 2 T cell receptor beta chains from one sample sequenced in a study of blood T cells in healthy people across ages. The second PCR ran roughly 7 to 12 cycles with a sample-barcoded 5' primer and J-beta primers. TCRdb re-called the 5' RACE reads through MiXCR, storing one row per CDR3 protein. The table includes approximately 1.5 million distinct CDR3 sequences, roughly 32% detected once. The sample was blood. The receptors come from a woman aged 30 to 39 in good health.

The J gene is TRBJ2-3, the V gene TRBV7-2; a weak D match, TRBD2 (6 bases). Trimming removed 5 bases at V and 2 bases at J, with 11 bases between. Germline CDR1 and CDR2: SGHTA and FQGNSA. The CDR3 length is 14 residues. The CDR3: CASSHIADTDTQYF. The CDR3 DNA reads as TGTGCCAGCAGCCACATAGCGGACACAGATACGCAGTATTTT.

The chain combines TRBV5-6 with TRBJ2-1, with D possibly being TRBD2 (5 bases). Looked up from germline, CDR1 is SGHDT and CDR2 is YYEEEE. V lost 5 bases and J 1 base, leaving 13 bases between the germline ends. The CDR3 has 15 residues. DNA of the CDR3: TGTGCCAGCAGTTATGGGAGACCATCCTACAATGAGCAGTTCTTC. Protein product: CASSYGRPSYNEQFF.